The T cell receptor (beta chain) described here comes from a study of blood T cell repertoires in COVID-19. Looked up from germline, CDR1 is SGHRS and CDR2 is YFSETQ. CDR3 length equals 15 residues. With V trimmed by 2 bases and J by 2 bases, 6 bases remained unmatched. Generated by immunoSEQ multiplex PCR, the TCRdb table keeps only in-frame clones and is missing some. The sample shows approximately 200,000 clones, 80% to 85% of them seen only once. The TCR sequence derives from a human donor in a cohort sampled during active COVID-19. The specimen was peripheral blood. This chain uses TRBV5-1 with TRBJ2-7; 8 bases fit TRBD2. The CDR3 sequence is CASSFTSGVAYEQYF. The CDR3 DNA follows: TGCGCCAGCAGCTTTACTAGCGGAGTCGCCTACGAGCAGTACTTC.